This T cell receptor beta chain was identified in a study of T cell changes during pregnancy in multiple sclerosis. Clones were read by immunoSEQ multiplex PCR, and TCRdb kept only the in-frame ones, dropping some. The table shows roughly 40,000 clones, with 70% to 90% occurring only once. V gave up 1 base and J gave up 7 bases, with 14 bases separating them. CDR1 is SNHLY and CDR2 is FYNNEI in the germline V gene. CDR3 length equals 14 residues. Sequenced material: CD4+ T cells from peripheral blood mononuclear cells, taken in the first trimester of pregnancy. This chain joins TRBV2 and TRBJ2-7; perhaps TRBD2 as D (5 bases). The sequence came from a female donor with multiple sclerosis, enrolled in a pregnancy study. The CDR3 loop reads CASSEVGEPGEQYF. For the CDR3, the DNA is TGTGCCAGCAGTGAAGTCGGCGAGCCGGGAGAGCAGTACTTC.